The 17 T cell receptor beta chains listed next were all sequenced from one sample in a study of sequential checkpoint blockade in melanoma. Noted treatment: randomized to nivolumab then ipilimumab (arm A) or the reverse (arm B). The data were produced by immunoSEQ multiplex PCR, yet TCRdb's version contains in-frame clones alone and is incomplete. This table has fewer than 4,500 clones, 15% to 20% appearing once. The sequencing here drew on tumor tissue (inferred from file names), taken from a patient given nivolumab and ipilimumab in sequence. Receptor source: a human donor with melanoma.

The V gene is TRBV19, the J gene TRBJ1-5, with TRBD1 as a possible D gene (5 bases). V dropped 5 bases and J dropped 4 bases, with 12 bases sitting between them. The CDR3 covers 14 residues. Germline CDR1 is LNHDA and CDR2 is SQIVND (reference sequence). In nucleotides, the CDR3 is TGTGCCAGTAGTCTGCCCGGGGGGAATCAGCCCCAGCATTTT. It codes for CASSLPGGNQPQHF. The whole variable domain, remainder taken from reference TRBV19 and TRBJ1-5, is DGGITQSPKYLFRKEGQNVTLSCEQNLNHDAMYWYRQDPGQGLRLIYYSQIVNDFQKGDIAEGYSVSREKKESFPLTVTSAQKNPTAFYLCASSLPGGNQPQHFGDGTRLSIL.

This clone was recorded a few times. The rearrangement links TRBV6-8 to TRBJ2-3; the D call may be TRBD1 or TRBD2 (5 bases each). CDR1 and CDR2 from the germline V gene are MNHGY and SAAAGT. V lost 6 bases and J lost 0, with 19 bases in between. CDR3 size: 17 residues. CDR3 DNA sequence: TGTGCCAGCAGACGACTTCCGGGGCCATCTAGCACAGATACGCAGTATTTT. This translates into CASRRLPGPSSTDTQYF.

In this sample, this clone turned up a few times. The V gene is TRBV28, the J gene TRBJ2-7, with 11 bases lining up with TRBD2. The trim removed 3 bases at V and 3 bases at J, leaving 7 bases unmatched. Germline V CDR1 and CDR2: MDHEN, SYDVKM. The CDR3 is made up of 16 amino acids. This chain's CDR3 is CASSFSGTSGNYEQYF. In DNA, the CDR3 is TGTGCCAGCAGTTTCTCGGGGACTAGCGGCAACTACGAGCAGTACTTC.

DNA for the CDR3: TGCAGCGCTGGGGTTAGCTCCTACAATGAGCAGTTCTTC. It encodes CSAGVSSYNEQFF. J is TRBJ2-1 and V is TRBV29-1; no definite D call. CDR3 size: 13 residues. CDR1 is SQVTM and CDR2 is ANQGSEA in the germline V gene. Trimming stripped 7 bases from V and 0 bases from J, with 10 bases between.

The chain links TRBV6-8 to TRBJ1-4; a possible D gene is TRBD1 (5 bases). CDR1 is MNHGY, CDR2 SAAAGT, per germline. Trimming shortened V by 8 bases and J by 3 bases, and 13 bases separated the two germline ends. This CDR3 spans 14 amino acids. This chain's CDR3 is CASGHGLANEKLFF. The CDR3 DNA reads TGTGCCAGCGGACATGGCCTGGCTAATGAAAAACTGTTTTTT.

The rearrangement joins TRBV19 to TRBJ2-3, with D possibly TRBD2 on 5 matching bases. V was cut by 1 base and J by 2 bases, with 10 bases left in between. CDR1 is LNHDA and CDR2 is SQIVND in the germline V gene (reference sequence). The CDR3 totals 15 residues. CDR3 protein: CASSIGTGFTDTQYF. CDR3 bases: TGTGCCAGTAGTATAGGAACGGGGTTCACAGATACGCAGTATTTT. The variable domain in full, with the rest retrieved from reference TRBV19 and TRBJ2-3, is DGGITQSPKYLFRKEGQNVTLSCEQNLNHDAMYWYRQDPGQGLRLIYYSQIVNDFQKGDIAEGYSVSREKKESFPLTVTSAQKNPTAFYLCASSIGTGFTDTQYFGPGTRLTVL.

The V and J genes are TRBV25-1 and TRBJ2-7, with 7 bases fitting TRBD1. The CDR3 loop spans 15 amino acids. J was trimmed by 3 bases and V by 4 bases; bases with no gene match: 9. CDR1 and CDR2 from the germline V gene are MGHDK and SYGVNS. CDR3: CASSVSGTVNYEQYF. CDR3 DNA: TGTGCCAGCAGTGTCTCTGGGACAGTCAACTACGAGCAGTACTTC.

This clone was seen ten or more times. Here the CDR3 reads CASSLGRGSWTQYF. In DNA form, the CDR3 reads TGTGCCAGCAGCTTGGGGCGGGGGTCCTGGACCCAGTACTTC. The genes are TRBV11-3 and TRBJ2-5, with 7 bases lining up with TRBD2. Per germline, CDR1 SGHNT and CDR2 YENEEA. The V and J ends lost 3 bases and 7 bases, in that order; junction bases with no gene match: 8. The length of the CDR3 is 14 residues. The entire variable domain, with the rest obtained from reference TRBV11-3 and TRBJ2-5, is as follows: EAGVVQSPRYKIIEKKQPVAFWCNPISGHNTLYWYLQNLGQGPELLIRYENEEAVDDSQLPKDRFSAERLKGVDSTLKIQPAELGDSAVYLCASSLGRGSWTQYFGPGTRLLVL.

The rearrangement links TRBV5-1 to TRBJ1-2; 7 bases are shared with TRBD1. The CDR3 spans 15 residues. The V segment lost 1 base and the J segment 6 bases; nucleotides outside the gene matches: 9. Germline values: CDR1 SGHRS, CDR2 YFSETQ. The CDR3 is CASSLQGQAWDGYTF. The CDR3 bases are TGCGCCAGCAGCTTGCAAGGACAGGCGTGGGATGGCTACACCTTC. The full variable domain, with the rest looked up from reference TRBV5-1 and TRBJ1-2, is KAGVTQTPRYLIKTRGQQVTLSCSPISGHRSVSWYQQTPGQGLQFLFEYFSETQRNKGNFPGRFSGRQFSNSRSEMNVSTLELGDSALYLCASSLQGQAWDGYTFGSGTRLTVV.

This chain links TRBV10-3 with TRBJ2-7; D gene uncertain. The V gene's germline CDR1 is ENHRY and CDR2 SYGVKD. Trimming pared 2 bases from V and 3 bases from J, leaving 11 bases between. The CDR3 covers 14 residues. The CDR3 loop reads CAISEVTVFYEQYF. The CDR3 bases are TGTGCCATCAGTGAGGTAACAGTTTTCTACGAGCAGTACTTC.

This clone showed up many times. CDR3 loop: CASSLGGDTEAFF. DNA of the CDR3: TGTGCCAGCAGCTTAGGGGGGGACACTGAAGCTTTCTTT. The rearrangement links TRBV7-2 to TRBJ1-1, with D possibly TRBD1 on 5 matching bases. Germline CDR1 is SGHTA and CDR2 is FQGNSA. The CDR3 extends over 13 amino acids. Trimming removed 1 base at V and 3 bases at J, with 6 bases between.

As for this clone: Germline is not matched at one junction end, which may reflect a read error. This chain links TRBV30 with TRBJ2-7; D possibly uses TRBD1 or TRBD2 (6 bases each). The germline CDR1 and CDR2 sequences are GTSNPN and SVGIG (reference sequence). The CDR3 runs to 12 residues. The CDR3 DNA is TGTGCCTGGAGTGTACGGGGGACACCCACGGACTTC. Protein: CAWSVRGTPTDF.

There are a few counts of this clone. V is TRBV29-1 and J is TRBJ2-1; no clear D gene. CDR1 is SQVTM and CDR2 is ANQGSEA in the germline V gene. V dropped 6 bases and J dropped 4 bases, with 10 bases sitting between them. The CDR3 loop spans 12 amino acids. The CDR3 spells CSVRLPYNEQFF. For the CDR3, the DNA is TGCAGCGTCAGGTTACCTTACAATGAGCAGTTCTTC.

V usage is TRBV6-8 and J usage is TRBJ1-5; TRBD1 might be the D (5 bases). V lost 3 bases, J lost 6 bases, and 12 bases lay in between. Germline CDR1 MNHGY, CDR2 SAAAGT. The CDR3 length is 14 residues. In DNA form, the CDR3 reads TGTGCCAGCAGTTATTTCCAGGGAAGTCAGCCCCAGCATTTT. It specifies CASSYFQGSQPQHF.

This clone appeared a few times. The chain recombines TRBV6-8 with TRBJ2-7; either TRBD1 or TRBD2 may supply D (5 bases each). The germline V and J ends were trimmed by 10 bases and 7 bases, with 17 bases remaining between them. This CDR3 contains 12 residues. Germline loops: CDR1 MNHGY, CDR2 SAAAGT. The CDR3 sequence is CAIGAKEWEQYF. DNA for the CDR3: TGTGCCATCGGGGCTAAGGAATGGGAGCAGTACTTC.

The rearrangement uses TRBV29-1 and TRBJ2-1, with 13 bases fitting TRBD2. The length of the CDR3 is 17 residues. Germline loops: CDR1 SQVTM, CDR2 ANQGSEA. The V gene end was trimmed by 1 base and the J gene end by 3 bases; junction bases not matched to a gene: 6. Written as DNA, the CDR3 is TGCAGCGTTGAAGGACTAGCGGGGGGCCTACTCTACAATGAGCAGTTCTTC. This gives the protein CSVEGLAGGLLYNEQFF.

This clone was counted at least ten times. The chain joins TRBV11-3 to TRBJ1-2, with TRBD1 identical over 10 bases. CDR1 is SGHNT, CDR2 YENEEA, per germline. With 4 bases clipped from V and 3 bases from J, the junction kept 17 bases outside the gene matches. The CDR3 runs 19 residues. CDR3 sequence reads: CASSSVRTGGILLDYGYTF. The CDR3, as DNA: TGTGCCAGCAGCTCTGTAAGGACAGGGGGGATTCTGTTGGACTATGGCTACACCTTC.